These T cell receptor beta chains were read from a single sample in a study of CD8 T cells in ankylosing spondylitis. From the 5' RACE reads, TCRdb called clonotypes with MiXCR, one entry per CDR3 protein. The data show 350,000 to 400,000 distinct CDR3 sequences, with approximately 22% seen just once and around 12% held by the top ten. Sequencing used blood, either unsorted or a sorted T cell fraction (not recorded which). The receptors originated from a male donor with ankylosing spondylitis or in good health (not recorded which). CDR3s include the opening cysteine and the closing phenylalanine or tryptophan. Fields, in order: J gene, D gene, CDR3 length, clone size, V gene, CDR3 DNA, CDR3 protein. The D gene is left open where the match is weak. Clone size is given for some rows only: seen once, a few or many times, or a class if the clone is expanded.

TRBJ1-4,.,12,.,TRBV29-1,TGCAGCGTTGATGCCAGGGGAGGAAAACTGTTTTTT,CSVDARGGKLFF
TRBJ2-1,.,15,.,TRBV6-1,TGTGCCAGTCGCGGAGCGCAGGGGCGGAACAATGAGCAGTTCTTC,CASRGAQGRNNEQFF
TRBJ2-7,.,14,.,TRBV19,TGTGCCAGTAGTATTGGGTACAGATCCTACGAGCAGTACTTC,CASSIGYRSYEQYF
TRBJ2-5,TRBD2,15,.,TRBV7-2,TGTGCCAGCAGCCCCCCCAGCGGGGGCGCGGAGACCCAGTACTTC,CASSPPSGGAETQYF
TRBJ2-3,TRBD1,16,.,TRBV28,TGTGCCAGCAGCCTAGCCCGGACAGGGGGCGTAGATACGCAGTATTTT,CASSLARTGGVDTQYF
TRBJ2-2,.,15,.,TRBV3-1,TGTGCCAGCAGCGGAAGCCCTTCGGGGACCGGGGAGCTGTTTTTT,CASSGSPSGTGELFF
TRBJ2-1,.,14,few,TRBV20-1,TGCAGTGCTAGAGCAGGGATAAGGTACAATGAGCAGTTCTTC,CSARAGIRYNEQFF
TRBJ2-3,TRBD1,18,few,TRBV7-3,TGTGCCAGCAGCTTAAAGGGACAGGGGGCCCCTAGCACAGATACGCAGTATTTT,CASSLKGQGAPSTDTQYF
TRBJ1-4,.,14,few,TRBV20-1,TGCAGTGCTATAAAAGGACATTTGGTGGAAAAACTGTTTTTT,CSAIKGHLVEKLFF
TRBJ2-1,TRBD2,14,.,TRBV12-3/TRBV12-4,TGTGCCACCTCACTCCGGGGGGGCGGTAATGAGCAGTTCTTC,CATSLRGGGNEQFF
TRBJ1-2,TRBD1,12,many,TRBV12-3/TRBV12-4,TGTGCCAGCAGTACAGGGGGCCGGGTCTACACCTTC,CASSTGGRVYTF
TRBJ2-1,.,13,once,TRBV24-1,TGTGCCACCAGGGGGGGCGGGCACAATGAGCAGTTCTTC,CATRGGGHNEQFF
TRBJ2-1,.,13,.,TRBV12-3/TRBV12-4,TGTGCCAGCAGACAGACTAGTAGCGTCGAGCAGTTCTTC,CASRQTSSVEQFF
TRBJ2-1,.,16,.,TRBV11-2,TGTGCCAGCAGCTTACTAGGTGGGGGGGCCGACAATGAGCAGTTCTTC,CASSLLGGGADNEQFF
TRBJ2-5,TRBD2,13,few,TRBV12-3/TRBV12-4,TGTGCCAGCCGCCTCGGGGGGTCGGAGACCCAGTACTTC,CASRLGGSETQYF
TRBJ2-2,TRBD1,16,.,TRBV7-9,TGTGCCAGCAGCCCAAGGGGACAGGGATTAACCGGGGAGCTGTTTTTT,CASSPRGQGLTGELFF
TRBJ2-7,.,18,.,TRBV11-2,TGTGCCAGCAGCTCCACAGCTCTAAGGGTTGGGAGCTCCTACGAGCAGTACTTC,CASSSTALRVGSSYEQYF
TRBJ1-5,.,14,many,TRBV6-1,TGTGCCAGCAGTGACGGGGAGGCCAATCAGCCCCAGCATTTT,CASSDGEANQPQHF
TRBJ1-1,.,13,many,TRBV10-1,TGCGCCAGCAAGGCCCGGGAGAACACTGAAGCTTTCTTT,CASKARENTEAFF
TRBJ2-5,TRBD2,17,.,TRBV12-3/TRBV12-4,TGTGCCAGCAGTCGCGGTTTAGCGGGGGGTAGACAAGAGACCCAGTACTTC,CASSRGLAGGRQETQYF
TRBJ2-3,.,16,.,TRBV10-3,TGTGCCATCAGTGCCTGGGGGGCAGGGGATGCAGATACGCAGTATTTT,CAISAWGAGDADTQYF
TRBJ2-1,.,17,.,TRBV25-1,TGTGCCAGCAGTGATTCCGGGACGGAACTTACCTACAATGAGCAGTTCTTC,CASSDSGTELTYNEQFF
TRBJ1-5,.,13,.,TRBV6-4,TGTGCCAGCAGTGAAGGCAGCGCGGGTCTCCAGCATTTT,CASSEGSAGLQHF
TRBJ2-1,.,14,.,TRBV15,TGTGCCACCAGCAGAGAAGGGTCCGGGAATGAGCAGTTCTTC,CATSREGSGNEQFF
TRBJ2-3,.,16,few,TRBV12-3/TRBV12-4,TGTGCCAGCAGTTCCACGGGACCTTTAAGCACAGATACGCAGTATTTT,CASSSTGPLSTDTQYF
TRBJ2-7,.,14,.,TRBV7-3,TGTGCCAGCAGCTTATTCGGTGGAATCTACGAGCAGTACTTC,CASSLFGGIYEQYF
TRBJ2-1,TRBD2,13,few,TRBV29-1,TGCAGCGTTCTTGTCGGGGGGGCAGGTGAGCAGTTCTTC,CSVLVGGAGEQFF
TRBJ2-3,.,14,.,TRBV7-9,TGTGCCAGCAGCTCGGGTCTAGGGGCAGATACGCAGTATTTT,CASSSGLGADTQYF
TRBJ2-7,TRBD1,18,few,TRBV6-1,TGTGCCAGCACCAAACAACGCCTGGGACAGGGAGTCTCCTACGAGCAGTACTTC,CASTKQRLGQGVSYEQYF
TRBJ2-2,.,12,few,TRBV12-5,TGTGCTAGTGGTCGGACAGCCGGGGAGCTGTTTTTT,CASGRTAGELFF
TRBJ2-3,TRBD2,14,few,TRBV28,TGTGCCAGCAGTCGGGGACTAGCTCCAGATACGCAGTATTTT,CASSRGLAPDTQYF
TRBJ2-5,.,12,.,TRBV2,TGTGCCAGCAGTGAAAGGACACCCGATAAGTACTTC,CASSERTPDKYF
TRBJ2-1,.,14,few,TRBV20-1,TGCAGTGCTAGAGATATGAGAGGGGGCAATGAGCAGTTCTTC,CSARDMRGGNEQFF
TRBJ2-7,TRBD2,15,.,TRBV2,TGTGCCAGCAGTGACGTGCTAGCGGGGCGCTACGAGCAGTACTTC,CASSDVLAGRYEQYF
TRBJ2-1,TRBD1,14,few,TRBV12-3/TRBV12-4,TGTGCCAGCAGTGCGTCAGGGGGTACAAATGAGCAGTTCTTC,CASSASGGTNEQFF
TRBJ2-6,TRBD2,19,.,TRBV5-1,TGCGCCAGCAGCACATGGCCTGCACCGGGGGGCTCTGGGGCCAACGTCCTGACTTTC,CASSTWPAPGGSGANVLTF
TRBJ2-3,.,10,.,TRBV12-3/TRBV12-4,TGTGCCATTAACACAGATACGCAGTATTTT,CAINTDTQYF
TRBJ2-6,TRBD2,17,.,TRBV4-1,TGCGCCAGCAGCCAAGAGGGAGGGGAGGCTGGGGCCAACGTCCTGACTTTC,CASSQEGGEAGANVLTF
TRBJ2-7,TRBD2,15,.,TRBV12-3/TRBV12-4,TGTGCCAGCAGACCTAGACTAGCGGGGTCCTACGAGCAGTACTTC,CASRPRLAGSYEQYF
TRBJ2-7,.,15,.,TRBV12-3/TRBV12-4,TGTGCCAGCAGTCCCGGGACACCTCATTCCTACGAGCAGTACTTC,CASSPGTPHSYEQYF
TRBJ2-5,TRBD2,19,once,TRBV12-3/TRBV12-4,TGTGCCAGCAGTCCGGGACTAGCGGGGGCTGGGACCTATCGCCAGACCCAGTACTTC,CASSPGLAGAGTYRQTQYF
TRBJ1-6,.,15,.,TRBV30,TGTGCCTGGACCCAGGGCGGGACGGAGCTGTCACCCCTCCACTTT,CAWTQGGTELSPLHF
TRBJ2-7,.,14,.,TRBV28,TGTGCCAGCAGTTTTTACGGCAGTTCCTACGAGCAGTACTTC,CASSFYGSSYEQYF
TRBJ2-7,.,14,few,TRBV11-2,TGTGCCAGCAGCTTATGGGGTCCGCCTTACGAGCAGTACTTC,CASSLWGPPYEQYF
TRBJ2-1,.,8,.,TRBV12-3/TRBV12-4,TGTGCCAGCGATGAGCAGTTCTTC,CASDEQFF
TRBJ2-5,.,12,few,TRBV10-3,TGTGCCGTCCAGTCAGGGGAAGAGACCCAGTACTTC,CAVQSGEETQYF
TRBJ2-4,.,10,.,TRBV11-2,TGTGCTACCGGGGAAAACATTCAGTACTTC,CATGENIQYF
TRBJ2-1,TRBD2,15,.,TRBV9,TGTGCCAGCAGCGTAGAGAAGCGGGGGCACAATGAGCAGTTCTTC,CASSVEKRGHNEQFF
TRBJ2-7,.,13,few,TRBV20-1,TGCAGTGCTAGAGATCTTACAGACTACGAGCAGTACTTC,CSARDLTDYEQYF
TRBJ2-7,TRBD1,15,few,TRBV4-1,TGCGCCAGCAGCCAAGCTCTGGGACAGAACTACGAACAGTACTTC,CASSQALGQNYEQYF
TRBJ2-7,TRBD2,13,.,TRBV10-3,TGTGCCAGCGCCCCCGGGGGGGGCTACGAGCAGTACTTC,CASAPGGGYEQYF
TRBJ2-2,TRBD2,13,.,TRBV12-3/TRBV12-4,TGTGCCTCCTCGGGGGGGCTCACCGGGGAGCTGTTTTTT,CASSGGLTGELFF
TRBJ2-3,TRBD2,17,few,TRBV10-3,TGTGCCATCAGTGAGTCGGTCCTAGCGGGGAACACAGATACGCAGTATTTT,CAISESVLAGNTDTQYF
TRBJ2-7,.,14,.,TRBV20-1,TGCAGTGCCCCCGCCCCTAAGAGGAGAGACGAGCAGTACTTC,CSAPAPKRRDEQYF
TRBJ2-7,.,14,few,TRBV14,TGTGCCAGCAGCCAAACCATCGGGGGCTACGAGCAGTACTTC,CASSQTIGGYEQYF